This T cell receptor beta chain was obtained from a study of blood T cell repertoires in COVID-19. Study overall: The study drew acute and convalescent COVID-19 samples from the United States, Italy and Spain. PBMCs, B-cell-depleted T cells, or T cells provided the cDNA or gDNA that made up the material.

Germline V gives CDR1 MDHEN, CDR2 SYDVKM. Trimming stripped 6 bases from V and 6 bases from J, with 20 bases between. This CDR3 comprises 15 residues. Recovered status applied to Cohort 3 donors who had two consecutive negative PCRs. It also applied to those with clearance or with symptom resolution. The assay was immunoSEQ multiplex PCR, and TCRdb's table has in-frame clones only and misses some. Among a few hundred thousand clones, approximately 88% were seen once, and the ten largest hold around 5%. The rearrangement joins TRBV28 to TRBJ1-2; no definite D call. The clonotype originates from a man aged 30 to 39 who had recovered from COVID-19. What was sequenced was PBMCs or T cells enriched from blood (not recorded which). This chain's CDR3 is CASRERHLLWDGYTF. CDR3 DNA: TGTGCCAGCAGGGAAAGACATCTCTTGTGGGATGGCTACACCTTC.